The source of this T cell receptor beta chain is a study of sequential checkpoint blockade in melanoma. Study as a whole: Randomization was 1:1 between first-line nivolumab→ipilimumab and ipilimumab→nivolumab. After both sequences, patients received maintenance nivolumab.

The CDR3 is made up of 13 amino acids. In germline, CDR1 is KGHSH, CDR2 LQKENI. Trimming took 8 bases from V and 4 from J; bases not matched to a gene: 4. Treatment defined: randomized to nivolumab then ipilimumab (arm A) or the reverse (arm B). None of the patients previously received DNA-damaging chemotherapy. From thawed PBMCs, live CD3+CD8+ cells negative for CD19 and CD56 were sorted. The table came from immunoSEQ multiplex PCR; TCRdb's copy has only in-frame clones and leaves some out. The table lists 30,000 to 40,000 clones, around four fifths of them singletons. The sequenced sample was CD8+ T cells sorted from blood (inferred from file names), obtained from a patient given nivolumab and ipilimumab in sequence. The TCR originated in a human donor with melanoma. The rearrangement joins TRBV18 to TRBJ2-1; TRBD1 agrees at 8 bases. CDR3: CASTDRAYNEQFF. DNA for the CDR3: TGTGCCAGCACGGACAGGGCATACAATGAGCAGTTCTTC.